These T cell receptor beta chains were read from a single sample in a study of control samples from healthy donors and cancer patients. Clones were read by immunoSEQ multiplex PCR, and TCRdb kept only the in-frame ones, dropping some. Of under 200,000 clones in the sample, 80% to 95% are singletons; the top ten hold 4.1%. Specimen: blood. The receptor set was obtained from a woman aged 55-70 years in good health. Both conserved end residues are trimmed from each CDR3. A D gene is named only where the DNA matches it firmly.

j_call: TRBJ1-6
v_call: TRBV9
d_call: NA
cdr3_aa: ASSVEGHYNSPLH

j_call: TRBJ1-1
v_call: TRBV19
d_call: NA
cdr3_aa: ASSIPLRPNTEAF

j_call: TRBJ1-3
v_call: TRBV19
d_call: NA
cdr3_aa: ASSKDRPGNTIY

j_call: TRBJ1-3
v_call: TRBV2
d_call: NA
cdr3_aa: ASSQLGSGNTIY

j_call: TRBJ1-6
v_call: TRBV7-3
d_call: NA
cdr3_aa: ASSLQRSSYNSPLH

j_call: TRBJ1-6
v_call: TRBV5-6
d_call: TRBD1
cdr3_aa: ASSPRTGDYNSPLH

j_call: TRBJ2-5
v_call: TRBV7-2
d_call: NA
cdr3_aa: ASSLTREETQY

j_call: TRBJ1-4
v_call: TRBV3-1/TRBV3-2
d_call: TRBD1
cdr3_aa: ASSWRTGNEKLF

j_call: TRBJ1-1
v_call: TRBV30
d_call: TRBD1
cdr3_aa: AWSEQGGTEAF

j_call: TRBJ1-1
v_call: TRBV11-2
d_call: NA
cdr3_aa: ASSFRANTEAF

j_call: TRBJ1-5
v_call: TRBV6-5
d_call: NA
cdr3_aa: ASSSRDRDQPQH

j_call: TRBJ1-5
v_call: TRBV18
d_call: TRBD1
cdr3_aa: ASSPSTGATNQPQH